This T cell receptor (beta chain) was identified during a study of high-grade serous ovarian cancer treatment subgroups. Germline values: CDR1 SNHLY, CDR2 FYNNEI. CDR3 length equals 14 residues. Trimming at V came to 6 bases and at J to 2 bases, leaving 3 bases not matched to a gene. Tumor samples were obtained before definitive surgery or chemotherapy. Only in-frame clones appear in the TCRdb table, and some are missing; sequencing was by immunoSEQ multiplex PCR. The sample carries 10,000 to 12,000 clones, 83% recorded once. Sequencing was performed on tumor tissue. This chain uses TRBV2 with TRBJ2-2, with 7 nucleotides matching TRBD1. The clonotype comes from a human donor with high-grade serous ovarian cancer. CDR3 coding DNA: TGTGCCAGCAGACAGGGGTATAACACCGGGGAGCTGTTTTTT. This codes for CASRQGYNTGELFF.